The T cell receptor (beta chain) described here comes from a study of tumor-infiltrating lymphocytes in oesophageal squamous cell carcinoma. One entry per CDR3 protein results from TCRdb running MiXCR on the PCR reads. The table has 18,000 or so distinct CDR3 sequences, about 43% seen once; the top ten hold about 13%. CDR1 is SGHVS and CDR2 is FNYEAQ in the germline V gene. V lost 1 base and J 1 base, leaving 12 bases between the germline ends. The CDR3 totals 16 residues. The chain couples TRBV7-6 to TRBJ2-3; the D gene is possibly TRBD1 (5 bases). Sequenced input: normal esophageal tissue next to the tumor. The source is a male donor with esophageal squamous cell carcinoma. Here the CDR3 reads CASSLESRVGTDTQYF. In DNA form, the CDR3 reads TGTGCCAGCAGCTTAGAGAGCAGGGTAGGCACAGATACGCAGTATTTT.